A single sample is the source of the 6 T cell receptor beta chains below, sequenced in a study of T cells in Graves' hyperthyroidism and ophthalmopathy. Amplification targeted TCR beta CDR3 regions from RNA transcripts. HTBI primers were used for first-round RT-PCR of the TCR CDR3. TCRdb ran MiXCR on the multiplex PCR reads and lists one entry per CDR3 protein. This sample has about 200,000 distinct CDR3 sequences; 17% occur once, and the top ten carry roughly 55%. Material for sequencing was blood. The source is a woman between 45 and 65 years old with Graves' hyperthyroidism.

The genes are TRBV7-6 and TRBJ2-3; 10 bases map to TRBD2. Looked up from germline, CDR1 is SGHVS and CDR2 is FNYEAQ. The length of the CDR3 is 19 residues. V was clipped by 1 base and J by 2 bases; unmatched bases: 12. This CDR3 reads CASSLVLAGERGPTDTQYF. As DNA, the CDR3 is TGTGCCAGCAGCTTAGTGCTAGCGGGGGAGCGGGGACCCACAGATACGCAGTATTTT.

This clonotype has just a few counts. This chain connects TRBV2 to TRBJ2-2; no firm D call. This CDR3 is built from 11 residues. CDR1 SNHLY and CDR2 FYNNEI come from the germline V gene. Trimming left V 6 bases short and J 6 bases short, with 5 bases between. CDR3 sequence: CASRDPGELFF. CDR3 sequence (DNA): TGTGCCAGCAGGGACCCCGGGGAGCTGTTTTTT.

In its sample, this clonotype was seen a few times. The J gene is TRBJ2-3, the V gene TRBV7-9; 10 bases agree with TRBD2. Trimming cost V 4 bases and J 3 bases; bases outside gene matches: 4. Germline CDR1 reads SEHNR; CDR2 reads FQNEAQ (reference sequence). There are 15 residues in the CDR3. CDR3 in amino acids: CASSSSGSLTDTQYF. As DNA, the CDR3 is TGTGCCAGCAGCTCTAGCGGGAGTCTGACAGATACGCAGTATTTT. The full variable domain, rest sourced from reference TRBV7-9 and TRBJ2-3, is DTGVSQNPRHKITKRGQNVTFRCDPISEHNRLYWYRQTLGQGPEFLTYFQNEAQLEKSRLLSDRFSAERPKGSFSTLEIQRTEQGDSAMYLCASSSSGSLTDTQYFGPGTRLTVL.

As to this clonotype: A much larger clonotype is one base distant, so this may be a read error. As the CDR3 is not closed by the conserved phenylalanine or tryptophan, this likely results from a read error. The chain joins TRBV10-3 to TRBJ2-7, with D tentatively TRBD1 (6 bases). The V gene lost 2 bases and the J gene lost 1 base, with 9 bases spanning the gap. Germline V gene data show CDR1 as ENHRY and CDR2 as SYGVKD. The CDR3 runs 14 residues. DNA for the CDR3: TGTGCCATCAGTGAGCCAGGGGAATCCTACGAGCAGTACTCC. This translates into CAISEPGESYEQYS.

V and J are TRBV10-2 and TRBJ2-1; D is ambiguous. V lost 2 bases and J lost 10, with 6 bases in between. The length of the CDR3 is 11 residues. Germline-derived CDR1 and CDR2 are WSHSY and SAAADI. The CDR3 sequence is CASSEIFEQFF. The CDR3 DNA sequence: TGCGCCAGCAGTGAGATATTCGAGCAGTTCTTC.

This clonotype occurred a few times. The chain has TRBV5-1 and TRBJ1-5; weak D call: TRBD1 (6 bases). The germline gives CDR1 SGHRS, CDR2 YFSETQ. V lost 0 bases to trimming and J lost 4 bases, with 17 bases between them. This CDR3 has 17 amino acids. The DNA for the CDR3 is TGCGCCAGCAGCTTGGGGACCGGGGGCAGGGTGAATCAGCCCCAGCATTTT. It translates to CASSLGTGGRVNQPQHF.